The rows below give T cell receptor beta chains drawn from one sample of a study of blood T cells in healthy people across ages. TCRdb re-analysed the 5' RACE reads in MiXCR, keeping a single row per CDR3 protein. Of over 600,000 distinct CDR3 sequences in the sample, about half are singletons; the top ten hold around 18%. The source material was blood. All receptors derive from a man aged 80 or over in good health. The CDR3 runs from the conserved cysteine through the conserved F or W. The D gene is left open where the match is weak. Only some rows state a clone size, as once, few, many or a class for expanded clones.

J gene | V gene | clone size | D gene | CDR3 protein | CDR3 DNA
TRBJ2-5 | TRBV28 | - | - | CASRGSGTSRETQYF | TGTGCCAGCAGAGGCTCCGGGACATCACGAGAGACCCAGTACTTC
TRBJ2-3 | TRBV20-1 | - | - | CSARTRFAPPPPDTQYF | TGCAGTGCTAGGACTAGGTTTGCGCCCCCCCCCCCAGATACGCAGTATTTT
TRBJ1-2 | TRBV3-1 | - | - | CASSQGSAQGVVNGYTF | TGTGCCAGCAGCCAGGGTTCAGCTCAGGGTGTGGTTAATGGCTACACCTTC
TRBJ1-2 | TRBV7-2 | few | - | CASSSGHEGGYTF | TGTGCCAGCAGTTCTGGACACGAGGGGGGCTACACCTTC
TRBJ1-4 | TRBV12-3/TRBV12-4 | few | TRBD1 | CASSTRISGPSTGRNEKLFF | TGTGCCAGCAGTACACGAATAAGCGGACCGTCGACAGGGCGAAATGAAAAACTGTTTTTT
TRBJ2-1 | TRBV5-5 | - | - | CASSLDKALYNEQFF | TGTGCCAGCAGCTTGGATAAGGCCCTTTACAATGAGCAGTTCTTC
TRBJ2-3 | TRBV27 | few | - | CASSLHSVGSPTDTQYF | TGTGCCAGCAGTTTACATTCGGTCGGGAGCCCCACAGATACGCAGTATTTT
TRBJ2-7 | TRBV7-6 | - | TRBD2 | CASSLAGLAGDQDEQYF | TGTGCCAGCAGCTTAGCGGGACTAGCGGGGGATCAGGACGAGCAGTACTTC
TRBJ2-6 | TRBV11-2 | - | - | CAGSFRSGANVLTF | TGTGCCGGCAGCTTTAGGTCTGGGGCCAACGTCCTGACTTTC
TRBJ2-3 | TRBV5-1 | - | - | CASSSGMVSTDTQYF | TGCGCCAGCAGCTCAGGGATGGTTAGCACAGATACGCAGTATTTT
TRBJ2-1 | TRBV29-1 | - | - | CSVEDPESREQFF | TGCAGCGTTGAAGATCCCGAGAGTAGGGAGCAGTTCTTC
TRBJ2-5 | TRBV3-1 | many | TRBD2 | CASSSGIGVETQYF | TGTGCCAGCAGCAGCGGGATTGGGGTAGAGACCCAGTACTTC
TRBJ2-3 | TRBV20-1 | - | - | CSARRFSVGSTDTQYF | TGCAGTGCTAGAAGGTTTAGCGTTGGGAGCACAGATACGCAGTATTTT
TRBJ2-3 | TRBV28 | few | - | CASSRNLYRGPLTDTQYF | TGTGCCAGCAGCCGTAACTTATACCGCGGTCCCCTCACAGATACGCAGTATTTT
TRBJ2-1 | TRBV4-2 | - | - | CASSPERGRDEQFF | TGTGCCAGCAGCCCAGAGAGAGGTAGGGATGAACAGTTCTTC